These 20 T cell receptor beta chains originate from one sample sequenced in a study of T-cell memory formation after mild COVID-19. MiXCR, run by TCRdb on the 5' RACE reads, gives a single entry per CDR3 protein. The sample holds hundreds of thousands of distinct CDR3 sequences, around 30% seen once. Sequencing was done on a sample of PBMCs or a T cell subset sorted from them (not recorded which). Receptor source: an adult woman who had mild COVID-19 (a few samples of this study predate the infection). Cell type and time point are not known.

This clonotype was recorded only once. J is TRBJ2-3 and V is TRBV7-3; no clear D. The CDR3 loop spans 12 amino acids. Germline V lookup: CDR1 SGHTA, CDR2 FQGTGA. Deletions cut 1 base from V and 5 bases from J, with 4 bases between. CDR3: CASSLNQDTQYF. CDR3 bases: TGTGCCAGCAGCTTAAATCAAGATACGCAGTATTTT.

Only a few counts were recorded for this clonotype. This sequence joins TRBV12-3 or TRBV12-4 and TRBJ1-5; 7 bases line up with TRBD1. This CDR3 is built from 17 residues. With V trimmed by 2 bases and J by 1 base, 8 bases remained unmatched. The CDR3 region is CASSLHRGGVSNQPQHF. The CDR3 nucleotides are TGTGCCAGCAGTTTACACAGGGGTGGGGTGAGCAATCAGCCCCAGCATTTT.

This clonotype was detected ten times or more. The chain joins TRBV27 to TRBJ1-2; no definite D call. The CDR3 totals 17 residues. Trimming removed 2 bases at V and 3 bases at J, with 19 bases between. Germline V CDR1 and CDR2: MNHEY, SMNVEV (reference sequence). CDR3 in amino acids: CASSLNGWSARYYGYTF. Here the CDR3 DNA reads TGTGCCAGCAGTTTAAACGGTTGGTCAGCCCGCTACTATGGCTACACCTTC.

This clonotype has more than one count but fewer than ten. This chain uses TRBV5-6 with TRBJ1-1, with 9 bases identical to TRBD1. The CDR3 has 13 amino acids. Germline V gene sequence: CDR1 SGHDT, CDR2 YYEEEE. The J segment lost 12 bases and the V segment lost 4 bases, leaving 10 bases of the junction unmatched. The CDR3 protein is CASSGGTGIGTFF. The CDR3, as DNA: TGTGCCAGCAGCGGCGGGACAGGGATTGGAACTTTCTTT.

The chain joins TRBV12-3 or TRBV12-4 to TRBJ1-5, with TRBD1 as a possible D gene (5 bases). The CDR3 is 13 amino acids. V was shortened by 8 bases and J by 7 bases, with 15 bases between the two germline ends. The CDR3: CASAPARGQPQHF. DNA of the CDR3: TGTGCCAGCGCCCCCGCGAGGGGACAGCCCCAGCATTTT.

This rearrangement joins TRBV5-1 to TRBJ2-3; 7 bases are shared with TRBD1. The CDR3 runs 16 residues. From germline, CDR1 is SGHRS and CDR2 YFSETQ. V trimming: 2 bases; J trimming: 1 base; junction bases outside the gene matches: 7. CDR3 sequence reads: CASSLQGLQGTDTQYF. As DNA, the CDR3 is TGCGCCAGCAGCTTACAGGGGCTACAGGGCACAGATACGCAGTATTTT. Drawing the rest from reference TRBV5-1 and TRBJ2-3, the complete variable domain is KAGVTQTPRYLIKTRGQQVTLSCSPISGHRSVSWYQQTPGQGLQFLFEYFSETQRNKGNFPGRFSGRQFSNSRSEMNVSTLELGDSALYLCASSLQGLQGTDTQYFGPGTRLTVL.

V and J are TRBV6-2 or TRBV6-3 and TRBJ2-1, with D maybe TRBD2 (6 bases). Trimming took 6 bases from V and 6 from J, leaving 12 bases between them. In germline, CDR1 is MNHEY, CDR2 SVGEGT. The CDR3 has 13 residues. CDR3 residues: CASSLSGVNEQFF. In DNA, the CDR3 is TGTGCCAGCAGCTTGTCGGGAGTCAATGAGCAGTTCTTC.

V is TRBV9 and J is TRBJ2-3, with D maybe TRBD1 (6 bases). Germline CDR1 SGDLS, CDR2 YYNGEE. CDR3 length: 15 residues. The ends were cut back, 4 bases at V and 4 bases at J, with 16 bases in the middle. CDR3 nucleotides: TGTGCCAGCAGCCCCATCGGGTGGGGGCCAGATACGCAGTATTTT. As protein: CASSPIGWGPDTQYF.

The V call is TRBV5-5, the J call TRBJ1-1, with 7 bases that match TRBD1. The V segment lost 3 bases and the J segment 2 bases; nucleotides outside the gene matches: 7. The CDR3 extends over 15 amino acids. CDR1 and CDR2 from the germline V gene are SGHKS and YYEKEE (reference sequence). The CDR3 region is CASSWEGGYNTEAFF. As DNA, the CDR3 is TGTGCCAGCAGCTGGGAAGGGGGCTATAACACTGAAGCTTTCTTT.

This clonotype has a single count. Since a much larger clone is just one base distant, this may be a read error. This sequence joins TRBV7-8 and TRBJ2-3; D perhaps matches TRBD2 (6 bases). The CDR3 runs 15 residues. The germline V gene encodes CDR1 SGHVS and CDR2 FQNEAQ. V was cut by 0 bases and J by 2 bases, with 9 bases left in between. CDR3: CASSLAAGITDTQYF. The CDR3 DNA follows: TGTGCCAGCAGCTTAGCGGCGGGGATCACAGATACGCAGTATTTT. Combining the CDR3 with reference TRBV7-8 and TRBJ2-3 gives the whole variable domain GAGVSQSPRYKVAKRGQDVALRCDPISGHVSLFWYQQALGQGPEFLTYFQNEAQLDKSGLPSDRFFAERPEGSVSTLKIQRTQQEDSAVYLCASSLAAGITDTQYFGPGTRLTVL.

This clonotype was detected only a few times. The chain recombines TRBV29-1 with TRBJ1-2; 10 nucleotides agree with TRBD1. J lost 4 bases, V lost 7 bases, and 6 bases had no gene match. The CDR3 consists of 13 residues. Germline V gene sequence: CDR1 SQVTM, CDR2 ANQGSEA. CDR3 loop: CSAVTGGSYGYTF. CDR3 nucleotide sequence: TGCAGCGCTGTGACAGGGGGCTCCTATGGCTACACCTTC.

In this sample, this clonotype turned up many times. The chain employs TRBV6-2 or TRBV6-3 and TRBJ2-7; perhaps TRBD1 as D (5 bases). Germline V gives CDR1 MNHEY, CDR2 SVGEGT. This CDR3 is built from 13 residues. Trimming removed 4 bases from V and 3 bases from J, with 10 bases in between. The CDR3 DNA follows: TGTGCCAGCAGTTTCACCGACAGCTACGAGCAGTACTTC. Translated: CASSFTDSYEQYF.

This clonotype was counted only a few times. V usage is TRBV7-9 and J usage is TRBJ2-1, with 8 bases identical to TRBD2. The CDR3 runs 16 residues. The trim removed 0 bases at V and 2 bases at J, leaving 3 bases unmatched. In germline, CDR1 is SEHNR, CDR2 FQNEAQ (reference sequence). CDR3 coding DNA: TGTGCCAGCAGCTTAGCTGCGGGAGGAACCTACAATGAGCAGTTCTTC. It specifies CASSLAAGGTYNEQFF.

The CDR3 coding sequence is TGCGCCAGCAGCCAATTACCAAATAGCGGGAGGGCCACTGAGCAGTTCTTC. Translating gives CASSQLPNSGRATEQFF. The rearrangement links TRBV4-3 to TRBJ2-1, with 11 nucleotides matching TRBD2. CDR3 size: 17 residues. The germline V gene encodes CDR1 LGHNA and CDR2 YSLEER. Trimming cost V 2 bases and J 9 bases; bases outside gene matches: 12.

The V call is TRBV6-2 or TRBV6-3, the J call TRBJ2-5; D not resolved. Trimming took 1 base from V and 2 from J, leaving 2 bases between them. CDR1 MNHEY and CDR2 SVGEGT come from the germline V gene. The CDR3 consists of 12 residues. The CDR3 sequence: CASSYFQETQYF. The CDR3, as DNA: TGTGCCAGCAGTTACTTTCAAGAGACCCAGTACTTC.

The chain links TRBV12-3 or TRBV12-4 to TRBJ2-3; no reliable D call. This CDR3 contains 19 residues. V lost 3 bases and J lost 0, with 22 bases in between. The CDR3 DNA follows: TGTGCCAGCAGTTTCCCCCAGATGGTGACGCCGTCTAGCACAGATACGCAGTATTTT. Translating it yields CASSFPQMVTPSSTDTQYF.

This chain uses TRBV11-2 with TRBJ2-3; 7 positions agree with TRBD2. The length of the CDR3 is 14 residues. Germline CDR1 and CDR2: SGHAT and FQNNGV. J gave up 2 bases and V 6 bases, and 5 bases lay outside the gene matches. The CDR3 loop is CASRVAGLTDTQYF. The CDR3, as DNA: TGTGCCAGCAGAGTAGCGGGCCTCACAGATACGCAGTATTTT.

This clonotype was detected a few times. V gene TRBV20-1 combines with J gene TRBJ1-5; possibly TRBD1 for D (6 bases). Trimming removed 2 bases at V and 1 base at J, with 12 bases between. CDR3 length: 15 amino acids. Germline lookup yields CDR1 DFQATT and CDR2 SNEGSKA (reference sequence). This CDR3 is CSARTTGKSNQPQHF. CDR3 sequence (DNA): TGCAGTGCTAGAACTACAGGGAAGAGCAATCAGCCCCAGCATTTT.

This clonotype was counted a few times. The chain combines TRBV5-1 with TRBJ2-1; D remains ambiguous. V was pared by 1 base and J by 8 bases, with 10 bases between. CDR3 length equals 13 residues. The V gene's germline CDR1 is SGHRS and CDR2 YFSETQ. The CDR3 loop is CASSLNPTYEQFF. The CDR3, as DNA: TGCGCCAGCAGCTTGAATCCCACATATGAGCAGTTCTTC.

This clonotype has more than one count but fewer than ten. The chain has TRBV4-3 and TRBJ1-6; perhaps TRBD1 as D (5 bases). The V end lost 4 bases, the J end lost 7 bases, and 14 bases lay between the germline ends. The CDR3 spans 15 residues. The germline V gene has CDR1 LGHNA and CDR2 YSLEER. CDR3 in amino acids: CASSRAGRENSPLHF. The CDR3 DNA reads TGCGCCAGCAGCCGAGCGGGACGAGAAAATTCACCCCTCCACTTT.